This T cell receptor (beta chain) derives from a study of molecular identifiers for immune sequencing clone quantification. The table lists this clonotype with a few counts. Its antigen remains unknown. One end of the junction fails to match germline, which may point to a read error. Making the bulk TCR libraries relied on previously described methods and listed TCR primers. Each CDR3 protein gets one entry after TCRdb re-called the PCR reads with MiXCR. The table has approximately 500,000 distinct CDR3 sequences, roughly 26% seen once; the top ten hold around 0.79%. The CDR3 is 15 residues long. Germline values: CDR1 SEHNR, CDR2 FQNEAQ (reference sequence). The authors gated naive CD8 T cells as CD8+CD4-CCR7+CD45RA+ for sorting. Study-wide points: Detectable among approximately 1 million naive cells, according to reports, was Jurkat TCR RNA spiked in from one cell.

This clonotype was sampled from a human donor in good health. Some libraries in this study had Jurkat cell RNA spiked in. Sequenced material: naive CD8+ T cells from blood, with Jurkat cell RNA spiked in. Subset specified: FACS-sorted CD8+CD4-CCR7+CD45RA+ naive T cells. The chain is built from TRBV7-9 and TRBJ1-2; 7 positions agree with TRBD1. This chain's CDR3 is CASNLLDRNPYGYTF. CDR3 coding DNA: TGTGCCAGCAACTTATTGGACAGGAACCCCTATGGCTACACCTTC.